What follows are 24 T cell receptor beta chains derived from one specimen sequenced in a study of T cell responses to AZD1222 COVID-19 vaccine. Only in-frame clones appear in the TCRdb table, and some are missing; sequencing was by immunoSEQ multiplex PCR. The sample lists roughly 54,000 clones, around 89% occurring once. This material consisted of peripheral blood, taken 28 days after the second AZD1222 dose. The receptors originated from an adult who received the AZD1222 COVID-19 vaccine.

In its sample, this clone was seen once. The V call is TRBV7-8, the J call TRBJ2-3; TRBD2 is a possible D gene (5 bases). Looked up from germline, CDR1 is SGHVS and CDR2 is FQNEAQ. V gave up 0 bases and J gave up 2 bases, with 12 bases separating them. This CDR3 comprises 16 residues. CDR3 loop: CASSLATRPDTDTQYF. CDR3 nucleotides: TGTGCCAGCAGCTTAGCCACTAGGCCCGACACAGATACGCAGTATTTT.

J is TRBJ1-2 and V is TRBV27; D is ambiguous. Germline CDR1 reads MNHEY; CDR2 reads SMNVEV (reference sequence). Trimming left V 0 bases short and J 0 bases short, with 8 bases between. This CDR3 has 15 residues. CDR3 loop: CASSLSTGTNYGYTF. CDR3 nucleotide sequence: TGTGCCAGCAGTTTATCGACGGGTACTAACTATGGCTACACCTTC.

The V call is TRBV6-5, the J call TRBJ1-6; TRBD1 might be the D (6 bases). This CDR3 contains 15 residues. Germline CDR1 MNHEY, CDR2 SVGAGI. V was trimmed by 6 bases and J by 4 bases, leaving 13 bases between them. The CDR3 nucleotides read TGTGCCAGCAGGGTCGGGGGCCGTTATAATTCACCCCTCCACTTT. Its translation: CASRVGGRYNSPLHF.

The chain links TRBV5-1 to TRBJ2-5; 7 nucleotides line up with TRBD2. Germline V gives CDR1 SGHRS, CDR2 YFSETQ. The junction had 7 bases not matched to a gene; V was cut back by 4 bases and J by 4 bases. This CDR3 is 14 amino acids long. This chain's CDR3 is CASSPPGGGETQYF. CDR3 in DNA: TGCGCCAGCAGCCCCCCGGGGGGAGGAGAGACCCAGTACTTC.

The chain employs TRBV18 and TRBJ1-1; 11 bases match TRBD1. The CDR3 loop spans 16 amino acids. CDR1 and CDR2 from the germline V gene are KGHSH and LQKENI. V gave up 1 base and J gave up 2 bases; unmatched junction bases: 3. The CDR3 DNA reads TGTGCCAGCTCACCACTCGGGACAGGGGGTAACACTGAAGCTTTCTTT. It specifies CASSPLGTGGNTEAFF.

The chain carries TRBV7-8 and TRBJ2-3, with D perhaps TRBD2 (6 bases). CDR1 and CDR2 (germline): SGHVS, FQNEAQ. The CDR3 has 16 residues. The V gene lost 5 bases and the J gene lost 3 bases, with 18 bases spanning the gap. CDR3 nucleotides: TGTGCCAGCAGCCCCCGACCCCGTAGCGGTACAGATACGCAGTATTTT. Translating gives CASSPRPRSGTDTQYF.

This rearrangement joins TRBV28 to TRBJ2-7; D might be TRBD1 or TRBD2, each matching 6 bases. Germline V gives CDR1 MDHEN, CDR2 SYDVKM. This CDR3 contains 14 residues. V lost 7 bases, J lost 4 bases, and 17 bases lay in between. CDR3 residues: CASTSDWGAYEQYF. The CDR3 DNA reads as TGTGCCAGCACCTCGGATTGGGGGGCTTACGAGCAGTACTTC.

In this sample, this clone turned up once. The chain employs TRBV2 and TRBJ1-2; tentatively, D is TRBD1 (5 bases). Trimming pared 8 bases from V and 4 bases from J, leaving 14 bases between. Germline V CDR1 and CDR2: SNHLY, FYNNEI. The CDR3 runs 13 residues. CDR3 sequence (DNA): TGTGCCAGCTCGGGGACGGGGGTCTATGGCTACACCTTC. This codes for CASSGTGVYGYTF.

The chain recombines TRBV4-1 with TRBJ2-2; perhaps TRBD2 as D (5 bases). The CDR3 is 14 amino acids. Per germline, CDR1 MGHRA and CDR2 YSYEKL. Trimming pared 1 base from V and 6 bases from J, leaving 9 bases between. In DNA form, the CDR3 reads TGCGCCAGCAGCCAAGCGCGGGTATCCGGGGAGCTGTTTTTT. Its translation: CASSQARVSGELFF.

Here the CDR3 reads CASSPPQNTEAFF. The CDR3 bases are TGTGCCAGCTCACCACCACAGAACACTGAAGCTTTCTTT. The V call is TRBV18, the J call TRBJ1-1, with D unclear. The CDR3 has 13 amino acids. Germline V gene lookup returns CDR1 KGHSH and CDR2 LQKENI. With 0 bases removed from V and 1 base from J, the gap between germline ends came to 3 bases.

The genes are TRBV5-1 and TRBJ1-2; 12 nucleotides line up with TRBD1. The CDR3 contains 15 residues. V shed 3 bases, J shed 7 bases, and the junction held 7 bases outside the gene matches. The germline V gene encodes CDR1 SGHRS and CDR2 YFSETQ. DNA of the CDR3: TGCGCCAGCAGCTCAACCGGGACAGGGGGCTCTGGCTACACCTTC. It codes for CASSSTGTGGSGYTF.

This clone came up a few times. The genes are TRBV5-6 and TRBJ2-5; either TRBD1 or TRBD2 may fit D (6 bases each). This CDR3 has 14 amino acids. CDR1 and CDR2 (germline): SGHDT, YYEEEE. Trimming stripped 4 bases from V and 9 bases from J, with 19 bases between. CDR3 amino acids: CASSPRGGRGAQYF. In DNA, the CDR3 is TGTGCCAGCAGCCCCAGGGGAGGCCGAGGGGCCCAGTACTTC. Using reference TRBV5-6 and TRBJ2-5 for the parts outside the CDR3, the full variable domain is DAGVTQSPTHLIKTRGQQVTLRCSPKSGHDTVSWYQQALGQGPQFIFQYYEEEERQRGNFPDRFSGHQFPNYSSELNVNALLLGDSALYLCASSPRGGRGAQYFGPGTRLLVL.

The V and J genes are TRBV11-2 and TRBJ2-3, with 12 nucleotides matching TRBD1. Germline V lookup: CDR1 SGHAT, CDR2 FQNNGV. Trimming removed 5 bases from V and 4 bases from J; junction bases left unmatched: 4. This CDR3 has 15 amino acids. CDR3 loop: CASSEGTGGPDTQYF. CDR3 DNA: TGTGCCAGCAGCGAAGGGACAGGGGGCCCAGATACGCAGTATTTT. The variable domain in full, with the rest retrieved from reference TRBV11-2 and TRBJ2-3, is EAGVAQSPRYKIIEKRQSVAFWCNPISGHATLYWYQQILGQGPKLLIQFQNNGVVDDSQLPKDRFSAERLKGVDSTLKIQPAKLEDSAVYLCASSEGTGGPDTQYFGPGTRLTVL.

The rearrangement uses TRBV6-2 or TRBV6-3 and TRBJ2-2, with a weak D call TRBD2 (6 bases). This CDR3 has 16 amino acids. V gave up 2 bases and J gave up 5 bases, with 15 bases separating them. Germline-derived CDR1 and CDR2 are MNHEY and SVGEGT. The CDR3 coding sequence is TGTGCCAGCAGTTACGGCCGGGAGTGGGTAACCGGGGAGCTGTTTTTT. This codes for CASSYGREWVTGELFF.

In its sample, this clone was seen once. The chain combines TRBV19 with TRBJ2-7; TRBD1 might be the D (6 bases). Looked up from germline, CDR1 is LNHDA and CDR2 is SQIVND (reference sequence). V lost 6 bases and J 6 bases, leaving 18 bases between the germline ends. The CDR3 spans 14 residues. Here the CDR3 reads CASRKGGRVGEQYF. The CDR3 region has the DNA TGTGCCAGTAGGAAAGGGGGTAGGGTAGGCGAGCAGTACTTC.

This rearrangement joins TRBV10-3 to TRBJ1-1; the D is unclear. Germline V gene lookup returns CDR1 ENHRY and CDR2 SYGVKD. The CDR3 is 12 amino acids. The V end was cut by 2 bases, the J end by 8 bases, with 9 bases between. The DNA of the CDR3 is TGTGCCATCAGTGAGGTACAACGCGAAGCTTTCTTT. It translates to CAISEVQREAFF.

The chain carries TRBV11-3 and TRBJ2-7; no reliable D call. Germline assignment: CDR1 SGHNT and CDR2 YENEEA. Trimming pared 1 base from V and 5 bases from J, leaving 9 bases between. The CDR3 covers 13 residues. CDR3 region: CASSLAPPDEQYF. The CDR3 bases are TGTGCCAGCAGCTTAGCCCCCCCCGACGAGCAGTACTTC.

The table lists this clone with a count of one. The V call is TRBV24-1, the J call TRBJ1-1; the D gene is possibly TRBD1 (6 bases). Germline CDR1 is KGHDR and CDR2 is SFDVKD. This CDR3 has 17 amino acids. V was clipped by 5 bases and J by 0 bases, with 18 bases between them. CDR3 sequence (DNA): TGTGCCACCAGTGCCGGGGGGGGCCCGACCATGAACACTGAAGCTTTCTTT. This encodes CATSAGGGPTMNTEAFF.

This sequence joins TRBV7-2 and TRBJ1-6; TRBD1 matches 7 bases. Germline trimming cut 4 bases from V and 6 bases from J; bases unmatched to any gene: 3. The length of the CDR3 is 14 residues. Germline-derived CDR1 and CDR2 are SGHTA and FQGNSA. CDR3 sequence reads: CASSWTGGNSPLHF. DNA for the CDR3: TGTGCCAGCAGCTGGACAGGAGGTAATTCACCCCTCCACTTT. Drawing the rest from reference TRBV7-2 and TRBJ1-6, the complete variable domain is GAGVSQSPSNKVTEKGKDVELRCDPISGHTALYWYRQSLGQGLEFLIYFQGNSAPDKSGLPSDRFSAERTGGSVSTLTIQRTQQEDSAVYLCASSWTGGNSPLHFGNGTRLTVT.

V and J are TRBV14 and TRBJ1-1; D may be TRBD1 (5 bases). Germline CDR1 is SGHDN and CDR2 is FVKESK. The CDR3 length is 16 residues. With 3 bases removed from V and 0 bases from J, the gap between germline ends came to 14 bases. DNA for the CDR3: TGTGCCAGCAGCCAGGGAGGGCAGGGCATGAACACTGAAGCTTTCTTT. Its translation is CASSQGGQGMNTEAFF.

J is TRBJ2-5 and V is TRBV29-1, with D possibly being TRBD1 (6 bases). Germline-derived CDR1 and CDR2 are SQVTM and ANQGSEA. The germline V and J ends were trimmed by 5 bases and 7 bases, with 14 bases remaining between them. The CDR3 is 12 amino acids. The CDR3 loop is CSVWTAFGTQYF. Written as DNA, the CDR3 is TGCAGCGTTTGGACAGCGTTCGGGACCCAGTACTTC.

The chain carries TRBV24-1 and TRBJ1-2; 7 nucleotides agree with TRBD1. CDR1 and CDR2 (germline): KGHDR, SFDVKD. The CDR3 consists of 13 residues. V lost 3 bases, J lost 8 bases, and 5 bases stayed unmatched. CDR3 bases: TGTGCCACCAGTGATGCCAGGGGGGACGGCTACACCTTC. It yields the protein CATSDARGDGYTF.

This clone turned up a few times. The gene calls are TRBV5-1 and TRBJ1-1; 8 nucleotides agree with TRBD1. The CDR3 consists of 15 residues. After removal of 0 bases from V and 1 base from J, the junction contained 2 bases not matched to a gene. Germline CDR1 reads SGHRS; CDR2 reads YFSETQ. The CDR3 loop is CASSLDGQGNTEAFF. The CDR3 DNA is TGCGCCAGCAGCTTGGATGGACAGGGGAACACTGAAGCTTTCTTT. The entire variable domain, with the rest obtained from reference TRBV5-1 and TRBJ1-1, is as follows: KAGVTQTPRYLIKTRGQQVTLSCSPISGHRSVSWYQQTPGQGLQFLFEYFSETQRNKGNFPGRFSGRQFSNSRSEMNVSTLELGDSALYLCASSLDGQGNTEAFFGQGTRLTVV.

CDR3 loop: CASSLILGGGSKTQYF. DNA for the CDR3: TGTGCCAGCAGCCTCATATTGGGAGGGGGCTCGAAGACCCAGTACTTC. This chain joins TRBV6-2 or TRBV6-3 and TRBJ2-5, with D perhaps matching TRBD1 or TRBD2 (7 bases each). CDR1 is MNHEY, CDR2 SVGEGT, per germline. This CDR3 contains 16 residues. The V and J ends lost 6 bases and 6 bases respectively, with 23 bases between them.